This TCR beta chain was retrieved from a study of CD8+ T cells in alopecia areata. The overall study: The duration of tofacitinib was 6 to 18 months, with 6 months off drug afterward.

Germline CDR1 and CDR2: MNHEY and SMNVEV (reference sequence). The V end lost 3 bases, the J end lost 9 bases, and 14 bases lay between the germline ends. The CDR3 spans 13 residues. Indicated treatment: oral pan-JAK inhibitor, 5-10 mg twice daily. Specimens obtained from alopecia areata patients comprised lesional scalp punch biopsies and peripheral blood. This clone was seen only once. Antigen specificity is unknown. Extraction of RNA preceded its reverse transcription into cDNA, which served as the sequencing template. TCRdb's copy holds only in-frame clones and misses some; the assay was immunoSEQ multiplex PCR. There are approximately 200,000 clones in the sample; 60% occur only once, and approximately 3.3% lies in the top ten. Whole-study results and caveats: Persistence in scalp and blood during tofacitinib was observed for many expanded lesional clones. Resident alphabeta T cells of normal skin are also sequenced in scalp samples.

The chain recombines TRBV27 with TRBJ2-5, with D uncertain. This TCR derives from a human donor with alopecia areata. Sequencing was performed on CD4+ T cells sorted from blood, taken at week 4, from a patient treated with tofacitinib. The CDR3 loop is CASSFGPHTAQYF. In DNA, the CDR3 is TGTGCCAGCAGTTTCGGCCCCCACACGGCCCAGTACTTC.